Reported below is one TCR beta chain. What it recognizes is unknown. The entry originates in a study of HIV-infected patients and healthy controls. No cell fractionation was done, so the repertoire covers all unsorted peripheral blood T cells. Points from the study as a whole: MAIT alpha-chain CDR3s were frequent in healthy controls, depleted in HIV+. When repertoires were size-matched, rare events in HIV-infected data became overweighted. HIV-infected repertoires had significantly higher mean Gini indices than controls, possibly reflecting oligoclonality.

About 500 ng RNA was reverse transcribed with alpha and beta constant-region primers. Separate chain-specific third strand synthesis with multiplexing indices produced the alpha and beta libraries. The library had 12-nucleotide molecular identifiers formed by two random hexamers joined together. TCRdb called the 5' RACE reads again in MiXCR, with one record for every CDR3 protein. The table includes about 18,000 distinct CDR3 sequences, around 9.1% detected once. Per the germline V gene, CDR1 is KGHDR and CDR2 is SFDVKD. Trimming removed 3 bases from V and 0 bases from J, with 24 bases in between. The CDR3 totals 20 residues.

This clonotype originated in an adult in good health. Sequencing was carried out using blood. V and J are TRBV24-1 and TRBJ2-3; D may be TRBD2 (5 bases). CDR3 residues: CATSDPAAGDSPTSTDTQYF. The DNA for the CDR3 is TGTGCCACCAGTGATCCAGCGGCAGGAGACTCTCCAACTAGCACAGATACGCAGTATTTT.